The sequence of this T cell receptor beta chain was determined in a study of T cell changes during pregnancy in multiple sclerosis. J gave up 2 bases and V 6 bases, and 3 bases lay outside the gene matches. Germline CDR1 reads MGHDK; CDR2 reads SYGVNS. The CDR3 sequence is 13 residues long. Clones were sequenced by immunoSEQ multiplex PCR, and TCRdb holds only the in-frame ones, with some missing. The table includes some 64,000 clones, 85% to 90% detected once. The rearrangement links TRBV25-1 to TRBJ1-1; 7 bases are shared with TRBD1. The material was peripheral blood, obtained in the first trimester of pregnancy. The TCR originated in a female donor in good health, enrolled as a control in a pregnancy study. The CDR3 reads CASSRQGNTEAFF. CDR3 in DNA: TGTGCCAGCAGCCGACAGGGAAACACTGAAGCTTTCTTT. Together with reference TRBV25-1 and TRBJ1-1, the CDR3 gives the full variable domain: EADIYQTPRYLVIGTGKKITLECSQTMGHDKMYWYQQDPGMELHLIHYSYGVNSTEKGDLSSESTVSRIRTEHFPLTLESARPSHTSQYLCASSRQGNTEAFFGQGTRLTVV.